This TCR beta chain was recorded in a study of liver allograft versus peripheral blood T cells. Looking at the study overall: Recipients' peripheral blood T cell receptor repertoires were compared with those in transplanted livers.

TCRdb recomputed calls from the reads with MiXCR, one row per CDR3 protein. The table records just over 6,500 distinct CDR3 sequences, about 18% of them present only once. Notes on the study in general: In liver allografts, T cell receptor repertoires reportedly differed from the repertoires found in peripheral blood.

Looked up from germline, CDR1 is MDHEN and CDR2 is SYDVKM. V lost 4 bases, J lost 0 bases, and 10 bases lay in between. This CDR3 has 15 residues. Relative to its sample, this clonotype is medium-sized (0.01 to 0.1%). Its target is unknown. The sequence came from a human patient who had a liver transplant. The T cells may partly be graft donor cells. The V call is TRBV28, the J call TRBJ1-3, with D unresolved. CDR3 sequence: CASSSGAYSGNTIYF. CDR3 bases: TGTGCCAGCAGTTCGGGCGCGTACTCTGGAAACACCATATATTTT.